This T cell receptor beta chain was identified during a study of cytomegalovirus exposure and HLA in healthy donors. General study points: Cytomegalovirus-associated TCR beta chains were listed, numbering some 180. While the bulk of TCR sequences proved rare, some public TCRs turned up in many donors. Reports indicated that the classifier achieved high specificity and sensitivity in diagnosing cytomegalovirus status.

Here immunoSEQ multiplex PCR was the method, and the copy in TCRdb shows in-frame clones only, minus some. The sample lists 200,000 or so clones, around 80% seen once, with roughly 12% in the top ten. With regard to this clone: Its antigen is unknown.

The CDR3 contains 17 residues. The germline gives CDR1 SEHNR, CDR2 FQNEAQ (reference sequence). Unmatched junction bases numbered 9, after V lost 4 bases and J lost 2 bases. The sample taken for sequencing was PBMCs. The rearrangement uses TRBV7-9 and TRBJ1-5; 9 bases are a match to TRBD1. This clonotype was obtained from a woman in her 30s in good health and CMV-seropositive. Here the CDR3 reads CASSSWTGDGGNQPQHF. The DNA of the CDR3 is TGTGCCAGCAGCTCATGGACAGGGGACGGGGGCAATCAGCCCCAGCATTTT.